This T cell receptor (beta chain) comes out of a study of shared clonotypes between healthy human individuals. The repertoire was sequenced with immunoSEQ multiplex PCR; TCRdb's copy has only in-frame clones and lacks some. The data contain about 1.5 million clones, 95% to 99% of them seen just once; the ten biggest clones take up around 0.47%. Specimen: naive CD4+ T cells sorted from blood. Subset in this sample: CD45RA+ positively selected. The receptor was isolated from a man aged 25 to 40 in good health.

This chain's CDR3 is CASSQSGAGRNYGYTF. CDR3 coding DNA: TGTGCCAGCAGCCAATCTGGGGCAGGGCGAAACTATGGCTACACCTTC. The chain joins TRBV16 to TRBJ1-2; D might be TRBD1 (5 bases). The CDR3 length is 16 residues. Trimming shortened V by 0 bases and J by 2 bases, and 13 bases separated the two germline ends. CDR1 is KGHSY and CDR2 is FQNENV in the germline V gene.